This is a list of T cell receptor beta chains from one sample in a study of memory CD4+ T cells and cytomegalovirus serostatus. Assay: immunoSEQ multiplex PCR; the TCRdb copy retains only in-frame clones and omits some. The data hold about 100,000 clones, with under 90% observed a single time. The sample was memory CD4+ T cells from blood. These receptors all stem from an adult in good health and CMV-seropositive. CDR3s include the opening cysteine and the closing phenylalanine or tryptophan. Fields, in order: J gene, D gene, V gene, clone size, CDR3 DNA, CDR3 protein. A D gene is named only where the DNA matches it firmly. Clone size appears in some rows only: once, few, many, or a class for an expanded clone.

J gene: TRBJ1-3; D gene: NA; V gene: TRBV9; clone size: once; CDR3 DNA: TGTGCCAGCAGCGTAGTGGCAGACGCCTCTGGAAACACCATATATTTT; CDR3 protein: CASSVVADASGNTIYF
J gene: TRBJ1-4; D gene: NA; V gene: TRBV2; clone size: NA; CDR3 DNA: TGTGCCAGCAGTGCTGTAGGCGCTAATGAAAAACTGTTTTTT; CDR3 protein: CASSAVGANEKLFF
J gene: TRBJ2-5; D gene: NA; V gene: TRBV6-1; clone size: once; CDR3 DNA: TGTGCCAGCCGATGGAGGGAGTGGGAAGAGACCCAGTACTTC; CDR3 protein: CASRWREWEETQYF
J gene: TRBJ1-5; D gene: TRBD1; V gene: TRBV5-5; clone size: NA; CDR3 DNA: TGTGCCAGCAGCTTGGCTGGACAGGGACTTACTCAGCCCCAGCATTTT; CDR3 protein: CASSLAGQGLTQPQHF
J gene: TRBJ2-7; D gene: NA; V gene: TRBV28; clone size: NA; CDR3 DNA: TGTGCCAGCTTAGCGACGACCCGTGTCAGGAGCTCCTACGAGCAGTACTTC; CDR3 protein: CASLATTRVRSSYEQYF
J gene: TRBJ1-5; D gene: TRBD1; V gene: TRBV6-5; clone size: NA; CDR3 DNA: TGTGCCAGCATTATCGGGACAGGGGGCAATCAGCCCCAGCATTTT; CDR3 protein: CASIIGTGGNQPQHF
J gene: TRBJ2-3; D gene: NA; V gene: TRBV28; clone size: NA; CDR3 DNA: TGTGCCAGCAGTTCTAAAATCAGGGGGGGGACAATGCGCGATACGCAGTATTTT; CDR3 protein: CASSSKIRGGTMRDTQYF
J gene: TRBJ2-3; D gene: NA; V gene: TRBV29-1; clone size: NA; CDR3 DNA: TGCAGCGTTGAAGGCGTAGCGGACATACGCACAGATACGCAGTATTTT; CDR3 protein: CSVEGVADIRTDTQYF
J gene: TRBJ1-2; D gene: NA; V gene: TRBV7-2; clone size: NA; CDR3 DNA: TGTGCCAGCAGCTTCGGGGGGGATGGCTACACCTTC; CDR3 protein: CASSFGGDGYTF
J gene: TRBJ1-5; D gene: NA; V gene: TRBV18; clone size: NA; CDR3 DNA: TGTGCCAGCCGTGCGGGGAGAAATCAGCCCCAGCATTTT; CDR3 protein: CASRAGRNQPQHF
J gene: TRBJ1-5; D gene: TRBD1; V gene: TRBV30; clone size: NA; CDR3 DNA: TGTGCCTGGAGTGGCCCCACAGGGGGGAAACCTCATTTT; CDR3 protein: CAWSGPTGGKPHF
J gene: TRBJ2-7; D gene: TRBD1; V gene: TRBV6-1; clone size: NA; CDR3 DNA: TGTGCCAGCAGCGAAACAGGGGCCTACGAGCAGTACTTC; CDR3 protein: CASSETGAYEQYF
J gene: TRBJ2-3; D gene: TRBD2; V gene: TRBV4-1; clone size: NA; CDR3 DNA: TGCGCCAGCAGCCAAGAGCTAGCGGGGGCTTCCCCCACAGATACGCAGTATTTT; CDR3 protein: CASSQELAGASPTDTQYF
J gene: TRBJ2-7; D gene: TRBD1; V gene: TRBV4-3; clone size: NA; CDR3 DNA: TGCGCCAGCAGCCAAGCCGACAGGGGCTACGAGCAGTACTTC; CDR3 protein: CASSQADRGYEQYF
J gene: TRBJ2-1; D gene: TRBD2; V gene: TRBV28; clone size: NA; CDR3 DNA: TGTGCCAGCAGCTCATCGGCCCCGGGCGGGAGCAACAATGAGCAGTTCTTC; CDR3 protein: CASSSSAPGGSNNEQFF
J gene: TRBJ1-4; D gene: NA; V gene: TRBV5-6; clone size: few; CDR3 DNA: TGTGCCAGCAGCTTTGGGGGGGATAATGAAAAACTGTTTTTT; CDR3 protein: CASSFGGDNEKLFF
J gene: TRBJ2-7; D gene: NA; V gene: TRBV2; clone size: NA; CDR3 DNA: TGTGCCAGCAGTGAAAGGACCCTCGAGCAGTACTTC; CDR3 protein: CASSERTLEQYF
J gene: TRBJ2-5; D gene: TRBD2; V gene: TRBV6-6; clone size: NA; CDR3 DNA: TGTGCCAGCACAACGGGCGGGAGTAGCGAGACCCAGTACTTC; CDR3 protein: CASTTGGSSETQYF
J gene: TRBJ2-3; D gene: NA; V gene: TRBV6-5; clone size: NA; CDR3 DNA: TGTGCCAGCAGTTTTTTTCAAAGCGGAGGAACGCAGTATTTT; CDR3 protein: CASSFFQSGGTQYF
J gene: TRBJ1-3; D gene: NA; V gene: TRBV5-1; clone size: NA; CDR3 DNA: TGCGCCAGCAGCCCAGACAGAAATGGAAACACCATATATTTT; CDR3 protein: CASSPDRNGNTIYF
J gene: TRBJ2-3; D gene: NA; V gene: TRBV29-1; clone size: NA; CDR3 DNA: TGCAGCGTTGAGATGGGAATTAGCACAGATACGCAGTATTTT; CDR3 protein: CSVEMGISTDTQYF
J gene: TRBJ2-2; D gene: NA; V gene: TRBV4-1; clone size: NA; CDR3 DNA: TGCGCCAGCAGCCAAGAAGGAGCGGGACAACAGGGCGGGGAGCTGTTTTTT; CDR3 protein: CASSQEGAGQQGGELFF
J gene: TRBJ2-7; D gene: NA; V gene: TRBV18; clone size: NA; CDR3 DNA: TGTGCCAGCTCACCAGTATGGGGAGCCTACGAGCAGTACTTC; CDR3 protein: CASSPVWGAYEQYF
J gene: TRBJ1-2; D gene: TRBD1; V gene: TRBV7-8; clone size: NA; CDR3 DNA: TGTGCCAGCAGCTTACGACAGGGGACCGGCTACACCTTC; CDR3 protein: CASSLRQGTGYTF
J gene: TRBJ2-1; D gene: NA; V gene: TRBV27; clone size: NA; CDR3 DNA: TGTGCCAGCAAGGCCTCGTCGGGAGCCAATGAGCAGTTCTTC; CDR3 protein: CASKASSGANEQFF
J gene: TRBJ1-4; D gene: NA; V gene: TRBV28; clone size: NA; CDR3 DNA: TGTGCCAGCAGCCCAATGACGGCGGGTAATGAAAAACTGTTTTTT; CDR3 protein: CASSPMTAGNEKLFF
J gene: TRBJ2-1; D gene: TRBD1; V gene: TRBV19; clone size: NA; CDR3 DNA: TGTGCCAGTAGTCCCCGGGACAGGGGTCAGTTCTTC; CDR3 protein: CASSPRDRGQFF
J gene: TRBJ2-7; D gene: TRBD1; V gene: TRBV4-1; clone size: NA; CDR3 DNA: TGCGCCAGCAGCCAAAAGACAGGGCTCTCCTACGAGCAGTACTTC; CDR3 protein: CASSQKTGLSYEQYF
J gene: TRBJ1-1; D gene: NA; V gene: TRBV20-1; clone size: NA; CDR3 DNA: TGCAGTGCTAGAGTTGAGGGACGAGCTTTCTTT; CDR3 protein: CSARVEGRAFF
J gene: TRBJ1-3; D gene: NA; V gene: TRBV4-2; clone size: few; CDR3 DNA: TGTGCCAGCAGCCAAGGAAGGATTTCTGGAAACACCATATATTTT; CDR3 protein: CASSQGRISGNTIYF
J gene: TRBJ1-1; D gene: TRBD1; V gene: TRBV4-1; clone size: NA; CDR3 DNA: TGCGCCAGCAGCCCGGGACAGGGGGCTGAGGGAACTGAAGCTTTCTTT; CDR3 protein: CASSPGQGAEGTEAFF
J gene: TRBJ2-1; D gene: TRBD1; V gene: TRBV28; clone size: NA; CDR3 DNA: TGTGCCAGCAGAACTACAGGGGGGCTAGGTGAGCAGTTCTTC; CDR3 protein: CASRTTGGLGEQFF
J gene: TRBJ2-3; D gene: NA; V gene: TRBV15; clone size: few; CDR3 DNA: TGTGCCTCCCGGCGGGACCGCAGCACAGATACGCAGTATTTT; CDR3 protein: CASRRDRSTDTQYF
J gene: TRBJ2-2; D gene: NA; V gene: TRBV5-1; clone size: NA; CDR3 DNA: TGCGCCAGCAGCTTGGTACCGAACACCGGGGAGCTGTTTTTT; CDR3 protein: CASSLVPNTGELFF
J gene: TRBJ1-1; D gene: NA; V gene: TRBV5-1; clone size: NA; CDR3 DNA: TGCGCCAGCAGCTTGGGGCAGGGTAGGGCTGAAGCTTTCTTT; CDR3 protein: CASSLGQGRAEAFF
J gene: TRBJ2-2; D gene: TRBD1; V gene: TRBV10-3; clone size: NA; CDR3 DNA: TGTGCCATCAGGGAATTAATGGGGACAGGGACCACCGGGGAGCTGTTTTTT; CDR3 protein: CAIRELMGTGTTGELFF
J gene: TRBJ2-5; D gene: NA; V gene: TRBV9; clone size: NA; CDR3 DNA: TGTGCCAGCAGCATGAGGGGGGGGCAAGAGACCCAGTACTTC; CDR3 protein: CASSMRGGQETQYF
J gene: TRBJ2-5; D gene: TRBD1; V gene: TRBV6-6; clone size: NA; CDR3 DNA: TGTGCCACTTCGTCAGGGACAGGGGGAGAGACCCAGTACTTC; CDR3 protein: CATSSGTGGETQYF
J gene: TRBJ1-2; D gene: TRBD1; V gene: TRBV5-6; clone size: NA; CDR3 DNA: TGTGCCAGCAGCTGGGACAGGGTGCATGGCTACACCTTC; CDR3 protein: CASSWDRVHGYTF
J gene: TRBJ1-1; D gene: NA; V gene: TRBV11-1; clone size: NA; CDR3 DNA: TGTGCCAGCAGACTCGCACAGAACACTGAAGCTTTCTTT; CDR3 protein: CASRLAQNTEAFF
J gene: TRBJ1-3; D gene: NA; V gene: TRBV27; clone size: NA; CDR3 DNA: TGTGCCAGCAGCAGAGGGGGCTCTGGAAACACCATATATTTT; CDR3 protein: CASSRGGSGNTIYF
J gene: TRBJ2-7; D gene: TRBD1; V gene: TRBV7-2; clone size: once; CDR3 DNA: TGTGCCAGCACCCAAAGGGGACAGAACTACGAGCAGTACTTC; CDR3 protein: CASTQRGQNYEQYF
J gene: TRBJ1-4; D gene: NA; V gene: TRBV7-9; clone size: NA; CDR3 DNA: TGTGCCAGCAGCTTACCGTCTCCGGGGGCGGGTGAAAAACTGTTTTTT; CDR3 protein: CASSLPSPGAGEKLFF
J gene: TRBJ2-1; D gene: NA; V gene: TRBV4-3; clone size: NA; CDR3 DNA: TGCGCCAGCAGCCAAGAGGGGTATACAATGAGCGGGCAGTTCTTC; CDR3 protein: CASSQEGYTMSGQFF
J gene: TRBJ2-5; D gene: TRBD1; V gene: TRBV5-1; clone size: NA; CDR3 DNA: TGCGCCAGCAGCCGCTATTTGACAGGGAAAGAGACCCAGTACTTC; CDR3 protein: CASSRYLTGKETQYF
J gene: TRBJ2-5; D gene: TRBD2; V gene: TRBV7-3; clone size: once; CDR3 DNA: TGTGCCAGCAGCTTCCAAGCGGGAGGAGGAGAGACCCAGTACTTC; CDR3 protein: CASSFQAGGGETQYF